The text below deals with one TCR beta chain. The data derive from a study of T cells in localized non-small cell lung cancer. The repertoire was sequenced with immunoSEQ multiplex PCR; TCRdb's copy has only in-frame clones and lacks some. The table lists roughly 48,000 clones, roughly 80% of them singletons. This CDR3 contains 13 residues. Trimming cost V 1 base and J 1 base, with 4 bases left between them. Germline V gene data show CDR1 as SGHTA and CDR2 as FQGNSA. The specimen was peripheral blood, collected before any cancer treatment. This clonotype was sampled from a man aged 35 to 69 with stage I squamous cell lung carcinoma. The genes are TRBV7-2 and TRBJ2-5; D is uncertain. The chain's CDR3 is CASSLVFQETQYF. The CDR3 DNA is TGTGCCAGCAGCTTAGTTTTCCAAGAGACCCAGTACTTC.